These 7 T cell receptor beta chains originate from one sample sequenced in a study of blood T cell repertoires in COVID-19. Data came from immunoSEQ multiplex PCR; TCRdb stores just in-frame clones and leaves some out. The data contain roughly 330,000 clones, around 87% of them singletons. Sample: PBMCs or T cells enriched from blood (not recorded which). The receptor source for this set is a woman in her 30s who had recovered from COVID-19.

The CDR3, as DNA: TGTGCCAGCAGCTTAGCGGGCCCAAACGAGCAGTACTTC. This encodes CASSLAGPNEQYF. V gene TRBV7-9 combines with J gene TRBJ2-7; D uncertain. The V end lost 0 bases, the J end lost 5 bases, and 8 bases lay between the germline ends. This CDR3 has 13 residues. The germline gives CDR1 SEHNR, CDR2 FQNEAQ (reference sequence).

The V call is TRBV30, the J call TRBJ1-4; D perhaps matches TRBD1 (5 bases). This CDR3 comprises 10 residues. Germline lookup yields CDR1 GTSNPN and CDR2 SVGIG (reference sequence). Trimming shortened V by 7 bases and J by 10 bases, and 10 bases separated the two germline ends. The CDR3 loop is CAYRLGKLFF. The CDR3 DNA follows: TGTGCCTACAGGTTGGGAAAACTGTTTTTT.

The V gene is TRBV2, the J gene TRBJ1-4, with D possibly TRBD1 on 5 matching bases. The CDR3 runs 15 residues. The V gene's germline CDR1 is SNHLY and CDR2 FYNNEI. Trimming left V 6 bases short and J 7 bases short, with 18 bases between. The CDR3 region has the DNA TGTGCCAGCAGCGGCGGGAGGGCAAGGGGTGAAAAACTGTTTTTT. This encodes CASSGGRARGEKLFF.

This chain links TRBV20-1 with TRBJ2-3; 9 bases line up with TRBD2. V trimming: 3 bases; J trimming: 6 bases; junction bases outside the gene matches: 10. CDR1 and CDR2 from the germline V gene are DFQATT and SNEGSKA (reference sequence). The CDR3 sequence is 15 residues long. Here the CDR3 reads CSASAGTSPSDTQYF. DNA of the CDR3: TGCAGTGCTAGTGCCGGGACTAGCCCCTCGGATACGCAGTATTTT.

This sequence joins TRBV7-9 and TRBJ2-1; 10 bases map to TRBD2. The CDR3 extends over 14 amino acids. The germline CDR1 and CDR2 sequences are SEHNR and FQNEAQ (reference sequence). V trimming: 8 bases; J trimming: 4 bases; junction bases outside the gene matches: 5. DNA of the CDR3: TGTGCCAGCCAACTAGCGGGGACGTACAATGAGCAGTTCTTC. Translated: CASQLAGTYNEQFF.

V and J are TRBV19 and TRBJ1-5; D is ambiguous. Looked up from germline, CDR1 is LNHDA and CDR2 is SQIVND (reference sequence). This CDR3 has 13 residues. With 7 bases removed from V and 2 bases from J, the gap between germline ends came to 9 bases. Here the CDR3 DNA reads TGTGCCAGTATTGCCAGTCGCAATCAGCCCCAGCATTTT. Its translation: CASIASRNQPQHF.

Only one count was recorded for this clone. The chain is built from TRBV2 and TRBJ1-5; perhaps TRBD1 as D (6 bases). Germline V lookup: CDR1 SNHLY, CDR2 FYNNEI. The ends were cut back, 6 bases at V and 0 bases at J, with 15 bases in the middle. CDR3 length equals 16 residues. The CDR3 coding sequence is TGTGCCAGCAGACGACAGGCGGAATATAGCAATCAGCCCCAGCATTTT. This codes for CASRRQAEYSNQPQHF.